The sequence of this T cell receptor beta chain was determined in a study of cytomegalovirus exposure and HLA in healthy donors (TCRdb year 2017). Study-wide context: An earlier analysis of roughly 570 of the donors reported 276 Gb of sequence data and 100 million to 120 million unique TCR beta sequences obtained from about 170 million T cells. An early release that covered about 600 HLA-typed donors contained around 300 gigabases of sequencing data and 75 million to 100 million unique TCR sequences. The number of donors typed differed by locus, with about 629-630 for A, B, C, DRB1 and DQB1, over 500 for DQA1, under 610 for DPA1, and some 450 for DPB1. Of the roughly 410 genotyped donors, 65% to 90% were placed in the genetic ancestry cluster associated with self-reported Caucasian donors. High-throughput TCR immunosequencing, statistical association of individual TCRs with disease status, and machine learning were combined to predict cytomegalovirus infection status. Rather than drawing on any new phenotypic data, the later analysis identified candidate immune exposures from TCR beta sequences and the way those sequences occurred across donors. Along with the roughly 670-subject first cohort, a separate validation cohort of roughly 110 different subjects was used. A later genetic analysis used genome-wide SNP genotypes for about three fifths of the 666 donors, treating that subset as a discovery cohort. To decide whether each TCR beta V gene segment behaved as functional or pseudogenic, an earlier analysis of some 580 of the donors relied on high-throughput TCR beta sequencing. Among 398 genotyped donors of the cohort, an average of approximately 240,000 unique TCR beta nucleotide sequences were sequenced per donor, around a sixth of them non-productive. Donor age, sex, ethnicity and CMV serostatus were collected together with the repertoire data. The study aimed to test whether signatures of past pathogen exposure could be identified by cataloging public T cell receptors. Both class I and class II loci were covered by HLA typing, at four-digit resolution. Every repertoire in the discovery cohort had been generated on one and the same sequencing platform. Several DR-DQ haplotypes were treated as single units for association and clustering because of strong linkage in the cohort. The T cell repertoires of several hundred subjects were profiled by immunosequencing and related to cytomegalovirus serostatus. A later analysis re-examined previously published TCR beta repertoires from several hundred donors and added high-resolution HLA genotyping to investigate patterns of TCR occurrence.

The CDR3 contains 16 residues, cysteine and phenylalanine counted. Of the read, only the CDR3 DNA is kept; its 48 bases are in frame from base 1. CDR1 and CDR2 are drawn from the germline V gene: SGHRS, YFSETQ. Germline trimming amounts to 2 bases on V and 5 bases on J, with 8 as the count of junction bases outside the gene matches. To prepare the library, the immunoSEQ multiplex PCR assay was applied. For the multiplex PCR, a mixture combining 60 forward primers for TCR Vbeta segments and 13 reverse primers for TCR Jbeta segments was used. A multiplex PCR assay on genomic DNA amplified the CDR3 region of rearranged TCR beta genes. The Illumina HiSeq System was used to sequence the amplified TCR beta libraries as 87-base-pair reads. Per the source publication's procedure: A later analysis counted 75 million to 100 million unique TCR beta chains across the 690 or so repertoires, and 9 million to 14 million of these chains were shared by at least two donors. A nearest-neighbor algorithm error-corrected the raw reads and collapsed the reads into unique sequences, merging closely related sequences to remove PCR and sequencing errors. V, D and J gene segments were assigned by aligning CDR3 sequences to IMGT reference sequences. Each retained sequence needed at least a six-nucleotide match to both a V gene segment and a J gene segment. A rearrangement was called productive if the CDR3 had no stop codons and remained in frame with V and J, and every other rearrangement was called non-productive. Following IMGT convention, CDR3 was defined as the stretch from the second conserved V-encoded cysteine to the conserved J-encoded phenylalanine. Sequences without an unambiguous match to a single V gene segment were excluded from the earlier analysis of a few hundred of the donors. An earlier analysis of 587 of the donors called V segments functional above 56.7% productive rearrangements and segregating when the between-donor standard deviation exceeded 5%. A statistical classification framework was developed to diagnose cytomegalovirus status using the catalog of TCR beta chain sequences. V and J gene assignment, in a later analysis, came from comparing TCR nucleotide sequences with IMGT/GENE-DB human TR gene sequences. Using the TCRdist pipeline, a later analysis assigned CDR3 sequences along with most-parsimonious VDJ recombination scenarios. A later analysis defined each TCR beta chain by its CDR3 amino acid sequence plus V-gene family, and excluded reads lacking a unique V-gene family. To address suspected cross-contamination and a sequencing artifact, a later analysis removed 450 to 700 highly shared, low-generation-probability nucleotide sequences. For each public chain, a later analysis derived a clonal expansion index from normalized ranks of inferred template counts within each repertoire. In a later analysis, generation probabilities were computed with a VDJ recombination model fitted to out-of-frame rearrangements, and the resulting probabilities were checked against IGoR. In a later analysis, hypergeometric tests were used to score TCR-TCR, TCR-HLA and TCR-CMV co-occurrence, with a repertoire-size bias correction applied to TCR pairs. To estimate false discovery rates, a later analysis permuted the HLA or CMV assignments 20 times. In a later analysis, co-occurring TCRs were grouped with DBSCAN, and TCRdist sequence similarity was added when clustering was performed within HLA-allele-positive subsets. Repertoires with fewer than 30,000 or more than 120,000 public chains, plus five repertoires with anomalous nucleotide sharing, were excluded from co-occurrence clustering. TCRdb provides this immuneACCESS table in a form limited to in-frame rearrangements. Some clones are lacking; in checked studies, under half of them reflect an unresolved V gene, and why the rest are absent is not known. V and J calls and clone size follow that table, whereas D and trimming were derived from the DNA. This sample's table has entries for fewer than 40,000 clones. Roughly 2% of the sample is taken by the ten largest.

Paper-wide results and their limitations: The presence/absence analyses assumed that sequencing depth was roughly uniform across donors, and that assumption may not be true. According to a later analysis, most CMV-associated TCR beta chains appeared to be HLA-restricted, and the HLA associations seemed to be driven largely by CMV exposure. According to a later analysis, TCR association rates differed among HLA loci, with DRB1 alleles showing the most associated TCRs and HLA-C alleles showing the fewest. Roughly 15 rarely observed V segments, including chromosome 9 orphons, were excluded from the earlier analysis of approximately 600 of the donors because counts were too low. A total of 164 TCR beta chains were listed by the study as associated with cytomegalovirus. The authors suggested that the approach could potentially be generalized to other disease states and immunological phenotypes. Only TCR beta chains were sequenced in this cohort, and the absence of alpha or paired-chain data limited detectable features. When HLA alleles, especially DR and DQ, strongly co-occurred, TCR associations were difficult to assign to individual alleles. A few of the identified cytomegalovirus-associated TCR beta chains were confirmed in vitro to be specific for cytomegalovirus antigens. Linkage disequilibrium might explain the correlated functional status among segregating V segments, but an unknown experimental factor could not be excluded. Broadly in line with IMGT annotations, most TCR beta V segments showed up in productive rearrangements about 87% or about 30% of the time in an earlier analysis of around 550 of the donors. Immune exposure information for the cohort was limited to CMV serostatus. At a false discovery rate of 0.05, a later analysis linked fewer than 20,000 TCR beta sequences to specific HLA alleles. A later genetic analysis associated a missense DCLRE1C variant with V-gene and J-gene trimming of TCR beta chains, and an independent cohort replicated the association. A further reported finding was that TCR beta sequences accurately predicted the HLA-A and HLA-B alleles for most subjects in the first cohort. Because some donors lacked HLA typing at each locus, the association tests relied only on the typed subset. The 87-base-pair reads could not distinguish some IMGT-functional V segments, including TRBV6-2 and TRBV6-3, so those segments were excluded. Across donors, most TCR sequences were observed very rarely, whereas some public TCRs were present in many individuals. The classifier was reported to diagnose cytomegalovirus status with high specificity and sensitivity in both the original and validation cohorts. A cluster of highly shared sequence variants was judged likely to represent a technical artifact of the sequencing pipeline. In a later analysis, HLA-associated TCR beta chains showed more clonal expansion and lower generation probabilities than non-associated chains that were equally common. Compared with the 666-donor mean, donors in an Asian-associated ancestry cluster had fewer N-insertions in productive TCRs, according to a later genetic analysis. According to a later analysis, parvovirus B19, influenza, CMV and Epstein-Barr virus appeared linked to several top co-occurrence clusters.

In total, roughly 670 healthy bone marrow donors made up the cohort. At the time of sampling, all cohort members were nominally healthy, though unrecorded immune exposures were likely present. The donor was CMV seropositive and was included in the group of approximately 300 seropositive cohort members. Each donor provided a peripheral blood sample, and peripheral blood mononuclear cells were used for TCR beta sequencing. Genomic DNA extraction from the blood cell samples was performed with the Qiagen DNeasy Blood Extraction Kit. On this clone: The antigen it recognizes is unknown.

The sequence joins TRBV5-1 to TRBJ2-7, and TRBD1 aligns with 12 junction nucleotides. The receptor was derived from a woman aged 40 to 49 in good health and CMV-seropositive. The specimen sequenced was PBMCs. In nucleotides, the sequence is TGCGCCAGCAGCTTCTCCGGGACAGGGGGCGTAGACGAGCAGTACTTC. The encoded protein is CASSFSGTGGVDEQYF.